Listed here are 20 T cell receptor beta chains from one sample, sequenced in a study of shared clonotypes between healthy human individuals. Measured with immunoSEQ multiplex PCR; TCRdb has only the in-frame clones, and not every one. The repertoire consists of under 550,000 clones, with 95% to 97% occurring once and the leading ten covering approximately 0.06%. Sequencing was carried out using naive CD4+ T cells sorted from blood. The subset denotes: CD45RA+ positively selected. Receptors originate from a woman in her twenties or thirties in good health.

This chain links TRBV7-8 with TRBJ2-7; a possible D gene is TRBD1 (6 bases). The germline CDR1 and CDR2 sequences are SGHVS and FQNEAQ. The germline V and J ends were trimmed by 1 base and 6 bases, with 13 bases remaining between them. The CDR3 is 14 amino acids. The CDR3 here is CASSLEQGVGEQYF. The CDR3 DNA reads TGTGCCAGCAGCTTAGAACAGGGCGTGGGCGAGCAGTACTTC.

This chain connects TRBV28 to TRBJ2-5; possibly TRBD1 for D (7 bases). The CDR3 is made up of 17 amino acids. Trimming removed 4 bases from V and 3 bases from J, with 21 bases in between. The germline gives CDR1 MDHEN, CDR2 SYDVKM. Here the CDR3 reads CASSSWTGTRGEETQYF. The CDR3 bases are TGTGCCAGCAGTTCGTGGACAGGAACGAGGGGGGAAGAGACCCAGTACTTC.

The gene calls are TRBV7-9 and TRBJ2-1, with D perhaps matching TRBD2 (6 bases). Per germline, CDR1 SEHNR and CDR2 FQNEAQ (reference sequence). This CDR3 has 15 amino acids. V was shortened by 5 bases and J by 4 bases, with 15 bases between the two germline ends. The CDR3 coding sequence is TGTGCCAGCAGCCGTCGGGCTAGCGTATACAATGAGCAGTTCTTC. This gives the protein CASSRRASVYNEQFF.

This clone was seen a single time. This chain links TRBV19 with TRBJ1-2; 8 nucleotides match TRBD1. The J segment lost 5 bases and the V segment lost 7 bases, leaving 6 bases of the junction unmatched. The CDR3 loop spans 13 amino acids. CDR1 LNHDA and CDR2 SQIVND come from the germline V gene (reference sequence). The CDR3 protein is CASNMGTGYGYTF. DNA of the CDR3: TGTGCCAGTAACATGGGGACAGGTTATGGCTACACCTTC.

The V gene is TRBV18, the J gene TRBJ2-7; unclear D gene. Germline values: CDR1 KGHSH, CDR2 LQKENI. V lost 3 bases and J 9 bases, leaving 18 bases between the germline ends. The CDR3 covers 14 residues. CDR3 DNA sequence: TGTGCCAGCTCACCTTCCAGCGAACGCTTGTGGCAGTACTTC. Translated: CASSPSSERLWQYF.

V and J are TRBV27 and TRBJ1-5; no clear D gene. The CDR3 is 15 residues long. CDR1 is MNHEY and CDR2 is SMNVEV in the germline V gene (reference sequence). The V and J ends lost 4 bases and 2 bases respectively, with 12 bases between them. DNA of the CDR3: TGTGCCAGCAGTTCCCACACCCGCGGCAATCAGCCCCAGCATTTT. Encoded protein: CASSSHTRGNQPQHF.

In DNA form, the CDR3 reads TGTGCCAGCACTCAGACTAGCGGGACCTATACGCAGTATTTT. Protein product: CASTQTSGTYTQYF. J is TRBJ2-3 and V is TRBV9; 11 bases agree with TRBD2. With V trimmed by 6 bases and J by 7 bases, 7 bases remained unmatched. Germline V CDR1 and CDR2: SGDLS, YYNGEE. The CDR3 has 14 residues.

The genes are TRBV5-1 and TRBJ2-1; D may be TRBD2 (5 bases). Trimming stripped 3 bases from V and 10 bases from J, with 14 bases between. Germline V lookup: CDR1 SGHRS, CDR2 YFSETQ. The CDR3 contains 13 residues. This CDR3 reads CASSSAVAEEQFF. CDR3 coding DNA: TGCGCCAGCAGCTCAGCGGTGGCCGAGGAGCAGTTCTTC.

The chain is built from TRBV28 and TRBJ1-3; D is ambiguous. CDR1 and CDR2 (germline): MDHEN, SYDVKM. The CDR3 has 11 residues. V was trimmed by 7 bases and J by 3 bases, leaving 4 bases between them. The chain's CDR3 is CASTDGNTIYF. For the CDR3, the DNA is TGTGCCAGCACGGATGGAAACACCATATATTTT.

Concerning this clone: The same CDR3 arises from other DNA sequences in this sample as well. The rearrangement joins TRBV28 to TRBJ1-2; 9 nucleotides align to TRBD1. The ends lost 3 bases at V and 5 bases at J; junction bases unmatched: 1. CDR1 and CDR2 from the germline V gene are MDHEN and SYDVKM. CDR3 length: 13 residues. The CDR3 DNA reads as TGTGCCAGCAGTTTGGGACAGGGATATGGCTACACCTTC. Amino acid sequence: CASSLGQGYGYTF.

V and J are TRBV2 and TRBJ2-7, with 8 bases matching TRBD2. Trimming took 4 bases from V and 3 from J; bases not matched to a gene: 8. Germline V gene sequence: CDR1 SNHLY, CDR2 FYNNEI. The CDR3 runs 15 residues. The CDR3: CASSGELAEYYEQYF. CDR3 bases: TGTGCCAGCAGTGGAGAACTAGCGGAATACTACGAGCAGTACTTC.

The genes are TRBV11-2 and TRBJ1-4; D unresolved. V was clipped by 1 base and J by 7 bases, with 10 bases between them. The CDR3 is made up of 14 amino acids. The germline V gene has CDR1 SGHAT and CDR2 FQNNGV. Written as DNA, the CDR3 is TGTGCCAGCAGCTTAGGGTGGGTTACTGAAAAACTGTTTTTT. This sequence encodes CASSLGWVTEKLFF.

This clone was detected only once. The CDR3 region is CATIQGGDRSYYTF. The CDR3, as DNA: TGTGCCACGATACAGGGGGGCGACCGGTCCTACTACACCTTC. The rearrangement uses TRBV10-3 and TRBJ1-2, with 8 bases fitting TRBD1. The CDR3 has 14 amino acids. V shed 10 bases and J 10 bases; nucleotides not matched to a gene: 17. Germline V CDR1 and CDR2: ENHRY, SYGVKD.

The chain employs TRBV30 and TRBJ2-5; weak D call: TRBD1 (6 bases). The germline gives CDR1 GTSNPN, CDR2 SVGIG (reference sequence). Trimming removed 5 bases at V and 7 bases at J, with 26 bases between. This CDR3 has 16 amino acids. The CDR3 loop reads CAWGTQGGRKMRTQYF. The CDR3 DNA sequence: TGTGCCTGGGGGACACAAGGCGGAAGAAAGATGAGGACCCAGTACTTC.

In DNA, the CDR3 is TGTGCCAGCAGCCAAACCTTGGTCGAAACCCAGTACTTC. This sequence encodes CASSQTLVETQYF. The chain couples TRBV14 to TRBJ2-5; D is unresolved. Germline CDR1 and CDR2: SGHDN and FVKESK. This CDR3 comprises 13 residues. The V and J ends lost 2 bases and 8 bases respectively, with 12 bases between them.

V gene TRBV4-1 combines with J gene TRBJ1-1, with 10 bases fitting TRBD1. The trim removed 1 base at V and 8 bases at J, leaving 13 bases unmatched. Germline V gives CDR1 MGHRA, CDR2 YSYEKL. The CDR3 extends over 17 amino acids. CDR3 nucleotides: TGCGCCAGCAGCCAAGGCATTCTCCGGACAGGGGGAAGGGAAGCTTTCTTT. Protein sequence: CASSQGILRTGGREAFF.

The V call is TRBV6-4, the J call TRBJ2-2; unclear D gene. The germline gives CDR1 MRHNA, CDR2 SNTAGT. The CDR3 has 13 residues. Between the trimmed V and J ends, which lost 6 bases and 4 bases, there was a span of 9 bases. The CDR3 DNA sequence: TGTGCCAGCAGCGAGCGTTCCACCGGGGAGCTGTTTTTT. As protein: CASSERSTGELFF.

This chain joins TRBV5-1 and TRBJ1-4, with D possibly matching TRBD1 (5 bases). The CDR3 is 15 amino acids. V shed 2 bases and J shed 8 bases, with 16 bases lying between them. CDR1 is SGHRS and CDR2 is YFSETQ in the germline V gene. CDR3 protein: CASSFNRQGEEKLFF. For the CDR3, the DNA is TGCGCCAGCAGCTTTAACCGCCAGGGAGAAGAAAAACTGTTTTTT.

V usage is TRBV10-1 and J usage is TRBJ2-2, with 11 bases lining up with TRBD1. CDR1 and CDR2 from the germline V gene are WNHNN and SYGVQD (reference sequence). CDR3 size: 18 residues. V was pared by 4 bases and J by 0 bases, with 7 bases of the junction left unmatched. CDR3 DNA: TGCGCCAGCAGTGGGGGACAGGGGGTGACGGCGAACACCGGGGAGCTGTTTTTT. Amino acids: CASSGGQGVTANTGELFF.

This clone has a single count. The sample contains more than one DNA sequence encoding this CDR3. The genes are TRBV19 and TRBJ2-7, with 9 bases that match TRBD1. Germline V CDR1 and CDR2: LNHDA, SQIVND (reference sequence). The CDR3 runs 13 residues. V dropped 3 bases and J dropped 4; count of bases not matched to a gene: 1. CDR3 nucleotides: TGTGCCAGTAGTATGGGACAGGGTTACGAGCAGTACTTC. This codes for CASSMGQGYEQYF. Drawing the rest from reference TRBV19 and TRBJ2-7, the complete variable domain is DGGITQSPKYLFRKEGQNVTLSCEQNLNHDAMYWYRQDPGQGLRLIYYSQIVNDFQKGDIAEGYSVSREKKESFPLTVTSAQKNPTAFYLCASSMGQGYEQYFGPGTRLTVT.